The sequence of this T cell receptor beta chain was determined in a study of CD8+ T cells in alopecia areata. Study as a whole: Treated patients took oral tofacitinib at 5 to 10 mg twice daily. Tofacitinib was given for 6 to 18 months, then stopped for 6 months.

Patients with alopecia areata provided lesional scalp punch biopsies as well as peripheral blood. By its share, this clone is medium-sized. Extracted RNA was reverse transcribed, and the resulting cDNA served as sequencing template. Assay used: immunoSEQ multiplex PCR; TCRdb lists only in-frame clones, some missing. Altogether fewer than 100,000 clones are present, roughly two fifths being singletons, with the ten largest covering 0.7% to 0.95%. Trimming removed 2 bases from V and 4 bases from J; junction bases left unmatched: 9. CDR3 size: 16 residues. From germline, CDR1 is SGHNT and CDR2 YYREEE (reference sequence).

The V call is TRBV5-4, the J call TRBJ2-3, with 8 bases aligning to TRBD2. This clonotype was obtained from a human donor with alopecia areata. Material for sequencing was CD4+ T cells sorted from blood. CDR3 bases: TGTGCCAGCAGCTTCCAACGGGAGGGCCTCTCAGATACGCAGTATTTT. It specifies CASSFQREGLSDTQYF. Looking up the rest from reference TRBV5-4 and TRBJ2-3 gives the full variable domain: ETGVTQSPTHLIKTRGQQVTLRCSSQSGHNTVSWYQQALGQGPQFIFQYYREEENGRGNFPPRFSGLQFPNYSSELNVNALELDDSALYLCASSFQREGLSDTQYFGPGTRLTVL.